This T cell receptor beta chain appears in the sequencing data of a study of response to subunit inactivated influenza vaccine. Study conclusions and caveats: The authors put forward the suggestion that each seasonal influenza vaccination may bring in only a limited number of new T cells.

Turning to this clonotype: Its antigen is still unknown.

CDR3 length: 17 amino acids. The V end was cut by 1 base, the J end by 0 bases, with 12 bases between. Germline V CDR1 and CDR2: SGHVS, FNYEAQ. A single record per CDR3 protein comes from TCRdb applying MiXCR to the RT-PCR reads. This repertoire shows around 580,000 distinct CDR3 sequences, approximately 12% found once; its top ten account for about 10%. Sequencing used PBMCs from blood, obtained on the day of vaccination. This chain joins TRBV7-6 and TRBJ1-4; D is unclear. This receptor was identified in a man over 45 who received an inactivated influenza vaccine. The CDR3 nucleotides read TGTGCCAGCAGCTTAGTGGCCGGGGTAGCAACTAATGAAAAACTGTTTTTT. Its protein is CASSLVAGVATNEKLFF.